This T cell receptor beta chain was retrieved from a study of technical replicates of blood from a few donors. Trimming removed 5 bases at V and 5 bases at J, with 12 bases between. The CDR3 length is 13 residues. Per germline, CDR1 SEHNR and CDR2 FQNEAQ (reference sequence). TCRdb's copy holds only in-frame clones and misses some; the assay was immunoSEQ multiplex PCR. The sample lists around 65,000 clones, 70% to 90% occurring once. Sequencing was done on a sample of PBMCs. The TCR sequence derives from a human donor in good health. Some clones in this sample may be carry-over from other donors' samples. This chain links TRBV7-9 with TRBJ1-1, with a possible D match to TRBD1 (6 bases). The CDR3 sequence: CASSRQEATEAFF. CDR3 coding DNA: TGTGCCAGCAGCCGACAGGAGGCAACTGAAGCTTTCTTT.